This T cell receptor (beta chain) was captured by sequencing in a study of blood T cell repertoires in COVID-19. Study as a whole: Italy, Spain and the United States were the sources of the convalescent and acute COVID-19 samples. PBMCs, B-cell-depleted T cells, or T cells were the source of the cDNA or gDNA that made up the material.

How the authors handled the data: Quantification of nucleated cells was approximated via reference gene primer amplification. Sequencing used immunoSEQ multiplex PCR; TCRdb keeps in-frame clones, though not all of them. The DNA gave D and trimming, while V, J and clone size come from that table. Of roughly 76,000 clones detected, roughly 80% appear once; the ten largest clones hold just over 35%. Germline V lookup: CDR1 LGHDT, CDR2 YNNKEL (reference sequence). The V segment lost 4 bases and the J segment 6 bases; nucleotides outside the gene matches: 8. There are 15 residues in the CDR3. This rearrangement joins TRBV3-1 (or the pseudogene TRBV3-2) to TRBJ2-1; the match to TRBD1 covers 8 bases. This TCR was sampled from a woman aged 70-85 years with acute or convalescent COVID-19. Sequenced sample: peripheral blood. Here the CDR3 DNA reads TGTGCCAGCAGCCGGACAGGGTGGGTAGGCAATGAGCAGTTCTTC. Translation gives CASSRTGWVGNEQFF.